This T cell receptor beta chain was recorded in a study of cytomegalovirus exposure and HLA in healthy donors. Primers included in the PCR were 60 Vbeta and 13 Jbeta primers. Original data processing: An analysis performed later counted around 86 million unique TCR beta chains (roughly 10 million of them shared). The protocol was immunoSEQ multiplex PCR, while the TCRdb copy is restricted to in-frame clones and leaves out a portion. The D gene and trimming were derived from the DNA, and the V and J assignments and clone size from that table. The data hold 120,000 to 150,000 clones, with about 77% observed a single time. Trimming removed 4 bases from V and 7 bases from J; junction bases left unmatched: 6. Germline CDR1 SGHNT, CDR2 YYREEE (reference sequence). This CDR3 is 15 amino acids long.

The sample was PBMCs. This chain uses TRBV5-4 with TRBJ1-6; 9 bases are shared with TRBD1. The source is a female donor in good health and CMV-seronegative. The CDR3, as DNA: TGTGCCAGCAGCGGAAAGGGACAGGGAAATTCACCCCTCCACTTT. Translating gives CASSGKGQGNSPLHF.